These T cell receptor beta chains were read from a single sample in a study of T cells in Graves' hyperthyroidism and ophthalmopathy. TCRdb itself ran the multiplex PCR reads through MiXCR, one entry per CDR3 protein. The repertoire holds approximately 400,000 distinct CDR3 sequences, 19% seen once, with about 3.7% in the top ten. Sequenced input: blood. The receptors here all came from a woman aged 18-30 years with Graves' hyperthyroidism. Each CDR3 is given with its conserved first and last residue. D genes are given only for firm matches. For some rows the clone size is stated as once, few or many, or as a class when expanded; others skip it.

15,many,TRBJ2-7,TRBV20-1,TRBD1,TGCAGTGCTAGAGACGGACAGGGGGCCACCTACGAGCAGTACTTC,CSARDGQGATYEQYF
14,many,TRBJ2-2,TRBV2,TRBD1,TGTGCCAGTATACAGGGGGCAAGCACCGGGGAGCTGTTTTTT,CASIQGASTGELFF
17,many,TRBJ1-2,TRBV11-1,TRBD1,TGTGCCAGCAGCTCCCAGGGGACAGCGGAGTATGGCTATGGCTACACCTTC,CASSSQGTAEYGYGYTF
15,many,TRBJ1-1,TRBV6-5,TRBD1,TGTGCCAGCATTTTGAGGACAGGGGCGAACACTGAAGCTTTCTTT,CASILRTGANTEAFF
13,few,TRBJ1-1,TRBV19,-,TGTGCCAGTCGGCAGGGGTATATATTTGAAGCTTTCTTT,CASRQGYIFEAFF
13,many,TRBJ2-5,TRBV18,-,TGTGCCAGCTCCGCGCCCAATGAAGAGACCCAGTACTTC,CASSAPNEETQYF
15,many,TRBJ2-2,TRBV29-1,-,TGCAGCGTTGGAGTTGACCCCCTGCGGACCGGGGAGCTGTTTTTT,CSVGVDPLRTGELFF
17,-,TRBJ2-7,TRBV3-1,-,TGTGCCAGCAGCCTTTTACGGGGGGCCGAAGACGGTTCCGAGCAGTACTTC,CASSLLRGAEDGSEQYF
14,many,TRBJ1-1,TRBV7-6,-,TGTGCCAGCAGCCTAGGCCGAGGTGACACTGAAGCTTTCTTT,CASSLGRGDTEAFF
16,many,TRBJ2-7,TRBV10-3,TRBD2,TGTGCCATCAGTGAACAAGCGGGGGCTATACGGAGGGAGCAGTACTTC,CAISEQAGAIRREQYF
13,-,TRBJ1-1,TRBV27,-,TGTGCCAGCAGTCGATTAGGGCCGACTGAAGCTTTCTTT,CASSRLGPTEAFF
17,few,TRBJ1-4,TRBV5-4,-,TGTGCCAGCAGCTTGGAGGGCAGGGCCGGACATAATGAAAAACTGTTTTTT,CASSLEGRAGHNEKLFF
15,many,TRBJ1-1,TRBV27,-,TGTGCCAGCAGTTTAACTTCAGGTTTGGGCACTGAAGCTTTCTTT,CASSLTSGLGTEAFF
17,-,TRBJ2-7,TRBV3-1,-,TGTGCCAGCAGCCAAGTTCTTGGGTTTGACAGGACCAGGGAACTTTTCTTC,CASSQVLGFDRTRELFF
13,many,TRBJ1-2,TRBV30,-,TGTGCCTGGATAGGGGGGTTTGGCTATGGCTACACCTTC,CAWIGGFGYGYTF
15,many,TRBJ1-2,TRBV7-2,-,TGTGCCAGCAGCGCCGGGGCGGTGAGGAACTATGGCTACACCTTC,CASSAGAVRNYGYTF
14,many,TRBJ1-2,TRBV29-1,TRBD1,TGCAGCGTGGATACAGGGGGCCTCAACTATGGCTACACCTTC,CSVDTGGLNYGYTF
14,many,TRBJ2-2,TRBV9,-,TGTGCCAGCAGCGTATTCAATTCGGGCGGGGAGCTGTTTTTT,CASSVFNSGGELFF
13,many,TRBJ1-2,TRBV2,-,TGTGCCAGAGGGAGGGGCACTAACTATGGCTACACCTTC,CARGRGTNYGYTF
10,many,TRBJ1-2,TRBV29-1,-,TGCAGCGTTGAAGATCACGGCTACACCTTC,CSVEDHGYTF
15,many,TRBJ2-7,TRBV6-1,-,TGTGCCAGCAGTGACCAGACCGGTAGCTCCTACGAGCAGTACTTC,CASSDQTGSSYEQYF
17,many,TRBJ1-3,TRBV6-1,TRBD1,TGTGCCAGCAGTGCTAGTGGGACAGCGCGGCGCCGAAACACCATATATTTT,CASSASGTARRRNTIYF
14,many,TRBJ2-5,TRBV12-3/TRBV12-4,-,TGTGCCAGCAGTTACGGTCTAGGAGAAGAGACCCAGTACTTC,CASSYGLGEETQYF
14,-,TRBJ2-7,TRBV10-1,TRBD2,TGCGCCAGCAGTCACTCTAGCGGGGTTTCCGAGCAGTACTTC,CASSHSSGVSEQYF
13,once,TRBJ2-5,TRBV12-3/TRBV12-4,TRBD1,TGTGCCAGCAGGGGGACAGGGAGCGAGACCCAGTACTTC,CASRGTGSETQYF
14,many,TRBJ1-2,TRBV6-1,TRBD1,TGTGCCAGCAGTGAATTGGGACAGAGCTATGGCTACACCTTC,CASSELGQSYGYTF
11,-,TRBJ2-7,TRBV11-2,-,TGTGCCAGCAGCCTGACCACGGGCTCCTTCTTC,CASSLTTGSFF
16,few,TRBJ1-5,TRBV11-2,TRBD1,TGTGCCAGCAGCTTAGATTTTTCCAGGGGGAATCAGCCCCAGCATTTT,CASSLDFSRGNQPQHF
14,few,TRBJ2-7,TRBV3-1,-,TGTGCCAGCAGCCAGTGGGATGGATCCTACGAGCAGTACTTC,CASSQWDGSYEQYF
14,many,TRBJ2-2,TRBV6-1,TRBD1,TGTGCCAGCGGACAGGGGGCGGACACCGGGGAGCTGTTTTTT,CASGQGADTGELFF
11,many,TRBJ1-1,TRBV29-1,TRBD1,TGCAGCGCCCCAGACAGGGAATCGGCTTTCTTT,CSAPDRESAFF
14,few,TRBJ1-1,TRBV10-3,TRBD1,TGTGCCACCACACCGACAGGGGGAAGGTCTGAAGCTTTCTTT,CATTPTGGRSEAFF
16,-,TRBJ2-3,TRBV24-1,TRBD1,TGTGCCACCAGTGATCTTGACAGGGGAGGCACAGATACGCAGTATTTT,CATSDLDRGGTDTQYF
15,-,TRBJ1-5,TRBV28,-,TGTGCCAGCAGTTTTGTCGGGGACACAAATCAGCCCCAGCATTTT,CASSFVGDTNQPQHF
15,many,TRBJ2-5,TRBV6-1,TRBD2,TGTGCCAGCAGTGAACCCGGGGGGTACACTGAGACCCAGTACTTC,CASSEPGGYTETQYF
15,-,TRBJ2-7,TRBV28,TRBD1,TGTGCCAGCAGTCCCAGAGACAGGGGATACTACGAGCAGTACTTC,CASSPRDRGYYEQYF
15,many,TRBJ2-5,TRBV6-1,-,TGTGCCAGCAGCCCTTTCGGGACTGTCCAAGAGACCCAGTACTTC,CASSPFGTVQETQYF